This T cell receptor beta chain was found in a study of shared clonotypes between healthy human individuals. Investigators spread the genomic DNA of each subset evenly over several immunoSEQ plates. Here immunoSEQ multiplex PCR was the method, and the copy in TCRdb shows in-frame clones only, minus some. The table includes some 2 million clones, about 95% detected once. CD8 cells classed as naive were CD45RO-negative and positively selected for CCR7, excluding terminally differentiated effector memory CD45RA+ cells. This CDR3 region has 17 residues. Trimming cost V 3 bases and J 2 bases; bases outside gene matches: 5. CDR1 is MDHEN, CDR2 SYDVKM, per germline.

The TCR comes from a man aged 18-30 years in good health. The sequencing sample was made of naive CD8+ T cells sorted from blood. This sequence joins TRBV28 and TRBJ2-3, with 13 bases that match TRBD2. The CDR3 DNA reads as TGTGCCAGCAGTTTGGGACTAGCGGGGTCTAACACAGATACGCAGTATTTT. Translation gives CASSLGLAGSNTDTQYF.